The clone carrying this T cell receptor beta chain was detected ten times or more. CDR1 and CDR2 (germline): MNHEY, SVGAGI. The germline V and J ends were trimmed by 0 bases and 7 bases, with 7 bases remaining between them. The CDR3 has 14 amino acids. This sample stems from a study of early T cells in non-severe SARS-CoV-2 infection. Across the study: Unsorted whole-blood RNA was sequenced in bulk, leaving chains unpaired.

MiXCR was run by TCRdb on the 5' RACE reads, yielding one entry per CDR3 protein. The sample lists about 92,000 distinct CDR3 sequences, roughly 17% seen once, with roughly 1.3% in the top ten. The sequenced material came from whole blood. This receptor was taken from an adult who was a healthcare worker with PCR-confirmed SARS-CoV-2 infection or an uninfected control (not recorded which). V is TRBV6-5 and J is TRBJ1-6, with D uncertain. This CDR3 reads CASSYSGPNSPLHF. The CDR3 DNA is TGTGCCAGCAGTTACTCGGGTCCCAATTCACCCCTCCACTTT.